The 19 T cell receptor beta chains in this list originate from one sample, sequenced in a study of cytomegalovirus exposure and HLA in healthy donors. 60 Vbeta and 13 Jbeta primers were used in PCR. Only in-frame clones appear in the TCRdb table, and some are missing; sequencing was by immunoSEQ multiplex PCR. The sample has fewer than 110,000 clones, approximately 84% seen once; the top ten hold 2% to 2.5%. Sequencing input: PBMCs. The receptors stem from a man aged 25-40 years in good health and CMV-seronegative.

The gene calls are TRBV7-8 and TRBJ1-4; the D is unclear. With 5 bases removed from V and 3 bases from J, the gap between germline ends came to 13 bases. Germline CDR1 and CDR2: SGHVS and FQNEAQ. The CDR3 extends over 15 amino acids. The CDR3 reads CASSRHGDANEKLFF. CDR3 coding DNA: TGTGCCAGCAGCCGACACGGCGATGCTAATGAAAAACTGTTTTTT.

The V gene is TRBV7-8, the J gene TRBJ1-1, with 7 positions matching TRBD1. The CDR3 covers 15 residues. Trimming took 5 bases from V and 2 from J; bases not matched to a gene: 8. CDR1 SGHVS and CDR2 FQNEAQ come from the germline V gene. The CDR3 nucleotides are TGTGCCAGCAGCACCCGGACAGGAGCTAACACTGAAGCTTTCTTT. Residues: CASSTRTGANTEAFF.

The sample holds a few counts of this clone. V usage is TRBV5-6 and J usage is TRBJ2-1, with no clear D. Germline V gene data show CDR1 as SGHDT and CDR2 as YYEEEE. The V gene lost 0 bases and the J gene lost 6 bases, with 10 bases spanning the gap. The CDR3 extends over 14 amino acids. CDR3 region: CASSLGLAINEQFF. CDR3 DNA sequence: TGTGCCAGCAGCTTGGGACTGGCGATCAATGAGCAGTTCTTC.

V gene TRBV7-3 combines with J gene TRBJ1-5, with D perhaps TRBD1 (5 bases). CDR1 and CDR2 from the germline V gene are SGHTA and FQGTGA. V lost 5 bases and J lost 9, with 11 bases in between. The CDR3 consists of 12 residues. In nucleotides, the CDR3 is TGTGCCAGCAGCAGCAGCGGGGGGCCCCAGCATTTT. Translated, it gives CASSSSGGPQHF.

The count of this clone is one. The V call is TRBV27, the J call TRBJ2-7; no reliable D call. Germline-derived CDR1 and CDR2 are MNHEY and SMNVEV (reference sequence). The CDR3 consists of 12 residues. Trimming removed 6 bases at V and 1 base at J, with 7 bases between. CDR3 loop: CASRGGSYEQYF. CDR3 sequence (DNA): TGTGCCAGCAGAGGCGGATCCTACGAGCAGTACTTC.

This clone came up once. This sequence joins TRBV4-1 and TRBJ2-7, with 8 nucleotides matching TRBD1. From germline, CDR1 is MGHRA and CDR2 YSYEKL. V was pared by 4 bases and J by 0 bases, with 5 bases of the junction left unmatched. The CDR3 extends over 15 amino acids. This CDR3 reads CASSRGDRNSYEQYF. CDR3 coding DNA: TGCGCCAGCAGCCGCGGGGACAGGAACTCCTACGAGCAGTACTTC.

The chain joins TRBV5-1 to TRBJ2-5; D gene ambiguous. This CDR3 has 16 amino acids. V lost 4 bases to trimming and J lost 2 bases, with 18 bases between them. Looked up from germline, CDR1 is SGHRS and CDR2 is YFSETQ. CDR3 region: CASSLGSRNGQETQYF. As DNA, the CDR3 is TGCGCCAGCAGCCTGGGAAGTAGGAACGGGCAAGAGACCCAGTACTTC.

The J gene is TRBJ1-2, the V gene TRBV9; unclear D gene. The V end was cut by 0 bases, the J end by 3 bases, with 3 bases between. Germline values: CDR1 SGDLS, CDR2 YYNGEE. The CDR3 contains 12 residues. The CDR3 region is CASSVGDYGYTF. The CDR3 DNA is TGTGCCAGCAGCGTAGGAGACTATGGCTACACCTTC. The whole variable domain, filled in from reference TRBV9 and TRBJ1-2, reads DSGVTQTPKHLITATGQRVTLRCSPRSGDLSVYWYQQSLDQGLQFLIQYYNGEERAKGNILERFSAQQFPDLHSELNLSSLELGDSALYFCASSVGDYGYTFGSGTRLTVV.

This chain uses TRBV25-1 with TRBJ2-3; a weak D match, TRBD2 (6 bases). Germline lookup yields CDR1 MGHDK and CDR2 SYGVNS. This CDR3 is built from 15 residues. V lost 1 base and J lost 5, with 13 bases in between. The CDR3 here is CASSEWSGRGDTQYF. The CDR3 DNA reads as TGTGCCAGCAGTGAATGGTCGGGGCGGGGAGATACGCAGTATTTT.

This chain connects TRBV7-6 to TRBJ2-7, with 10 bases lining up with TRBD1. CDR3 length equals 15 residues. Trimming cost V 1 base and J 4 bases; bases outside gene matches: 4. The germline V gene encodes CDR1 SGHVS and CDR2 FNYEAQ. The CDR3 reads CASSLVGTGVYEQYF. CDR3 coding DNA: TGTGCCAGCAGCTTAGTTGGGACAGGGGTGTACGAGCAGTACTTC.

This chain uses TRBV5-1 with TRBJ1-6; tentative D call: TRBD1 (5 bases). Germline V lookup: CDR1 SGHRS, CDR2 YFSETQ. The V and J ends lost 3 bases and 8 bases respectively, with 21 bases between them. This CDR3 has 17 residues. The CDR3 loop is CASSWASGMISDSPLHF. In DNA form, the CDR3 reads TGCGCCAGCAGCTGGGCTTCAGGGATGATTTCAGATTCACCCCTCCACTTT.

The chain recombines TRBV6-6 with TRBJ2-7; D might be TRBD1 (7 bases). V lost 6 bases and J 7 bases, leaving 13 bases between the germline ends. This CDR3 spans 12 amino acids. The germline V gene encodes CDR1 MNHNY and CDR2 SVGAGI (reference sequence). The DNA for the CDR3 is TGTGCCAGCAGCACGACAGGGAGGGAGCAGTACTTC. As protein: CASSTTGREQYF.

The chain employs TRBV11-3 and TRBJ2-1; 7 bases are shared with TRBD1. The length of the CDR3 is 15 residues. Germline CDR1 and CDR2: SGHNT and YENEEA. V was clipped by 1 base and J by 8 bases; unmatched bases: 8. In DNA form, the CDR3 reads TGTGCCAGCAGCTTAGGGGCGACAGGGCGGGATGAGCAGTTCTTC. Residues: CASSLGATGRDEQFF.

This chain connects TRBV19 to TRBJ1-1, with TRBD1 matching over 8 bases. Looked up from germline, CDR1 is LNHDA and CDR2 is SQIVND (reference sequence). J gave up 5 bases and V 1 base, and 6 bases lay outside the gene matches. There are 15 residues in the CDR3. In nucleotides, the CDR3 is TGTGCCAGTAGTATAGCAGACAGGGGAGGTACTGAAGCTTTCTTT. The encoded protein is CASSIADRGGTEAFF.

The chain combines TRBV7-2 with TRBJ1-2; TRBD1 agrees at 9 bases. The CDR3 length is 18 residues. The germline gives CDR1 SGHTA, CDR2 FQGNSA. J was trimmed by 6 bases and V by 2 bases; bases with no gene match: 16. The CDR3 DNA reads as TGTGCCAGCAGCTTAAGTTCCGCTGCTTGGGACAGGGTTGATGGCTACACCTTC. It is translated as CASSLSSAAWDRVDGYTF.

The rearrangement links TRBV9 to TRBJ2-2; 14 positions match TRBD2. This CDR3 contains 15 residues. The germline V gene has CDR1 SGDLS and CDR2 YYNGEE. With V trimmed by 6 bases and J by 8 bases, 6 bases remained unmatched. The CDR3 sequence: CASIGTSGGNGELFF. The CDR3 bases are TGTGCCAGCATCGGGACTAGCGGGGGTAATGGGGAGCTGTTTTTT.

The chain is built from TRBV5-6 and TRBJ2-1; 10 bases map to TRBD2. Unmatched junction bases numbered 10, after V lost 4 bases and J lost 12 bases. In germline, CDR1 is SGHDT, CDR2 YYEEEE. The CDR3 has 14 residues. The DNA of the CDR3 is TGTGCCAGCAGCCTTCCGGGACTAGCGTCGGGGCAGTTCTTC. This codes for CASSLPGLASGQFF.

The genes are TRBV2 and TRBJ2-7, with TRBD2 matching over 10 bases. The CDR3 sequence is 15 residues long. CDR1 SNHLY and CDR2 FYNNEI come from the germline V gene. The trim removed 3 bases at V and 4 bases at J, leaving 6 bases unmatched. This CDR3 is CASSELLAGSYEQYF. CDR3 in DNA: TGTGCCAGCAGTGAGTTACTAGCGGGATCTTACGAGCAGTACTTC.

The CDR3 bases are TGCGCCAGCAGCCGAAGATTTGGTGGGGAGACAATCGAGCAGTACTTC. Translation gives CASSRRFGGETIEQYF. The chain links TRBV4-1 to TRBJ2-7; tentatively, D is TRBD2 (5 bases). Germline V CDR1 and CDR2: MGHRA, YSYEKL. This CDR3 has 16 amino acids. The V gene lost 4 bases and the J gene lost 6 bases, with 22 bases spanning the gap.